Sequencing of this T cell receptor (beta chain) was carried out in a study of breast tumors, draining lymph nodes, adjacent tissues. The study, taken as a whole, reports: The lymph node origin of tumor T cells was framed as consistent with a hypothesis, not demonstrated. The data were judged consistent with most tumor T cells coming from lymph node and expanding in tumor. Tumors had less TCR diversity than lymph nodes, more than nontumor tissue.

Germline assignment: CDR1 MNHNS and CDR2 SASEGT. The CDR3 loop spans 19 amino acids. After removal of 4 bases from V and 2 bases from J, the junction contained 16 bases not matched to a gene. TCRdb itself ran the multiplex PCR reads through MiXCR, one entry per CDR3 protein. The table lists 150,000 to 200,000 distinct CDR3 sequences, around 35% of them singletons. Samples came from axillary lymph nodes draining the breast cancer. This clonotype has ten or more counts. No antigen is known for it. The chain uses TRBV6-1 and TRBJ2-3; 9 bases are a match to TRBD2. Input material: axillary lymph node tissue. This TCR was recovered from a female donor with breast cancer. Some clones in this sample may be carry-over from other donors' samples. The CDR3 coding sequence is TGTGCCAGCAGTGTAAATAGCGGGGGCCGCAACTTTGTCACAGATACGCAGTATTTT. As protein: CASSVNSGGRNFVTDTQYF.